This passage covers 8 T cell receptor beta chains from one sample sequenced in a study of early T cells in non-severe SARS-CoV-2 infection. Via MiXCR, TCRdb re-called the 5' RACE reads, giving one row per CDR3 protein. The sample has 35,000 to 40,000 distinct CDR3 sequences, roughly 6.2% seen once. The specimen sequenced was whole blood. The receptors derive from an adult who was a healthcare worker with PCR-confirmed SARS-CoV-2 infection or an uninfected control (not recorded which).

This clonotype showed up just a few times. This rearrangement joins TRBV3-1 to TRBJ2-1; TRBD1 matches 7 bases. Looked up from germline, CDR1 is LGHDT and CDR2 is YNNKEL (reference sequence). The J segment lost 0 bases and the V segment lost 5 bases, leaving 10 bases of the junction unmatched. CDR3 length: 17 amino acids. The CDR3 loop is CASSSTGVGDSYNEQFF. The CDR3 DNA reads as TGTGCCAGCAGCTCTACAGGGGTCGGAGACTCCTACAATGAGCAGTTCTTC.

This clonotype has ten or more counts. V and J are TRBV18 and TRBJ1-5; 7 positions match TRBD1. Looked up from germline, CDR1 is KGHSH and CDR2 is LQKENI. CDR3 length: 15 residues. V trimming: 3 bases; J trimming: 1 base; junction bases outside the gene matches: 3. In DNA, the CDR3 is TGTGCCAGCTCACCGGACAGGAGCAGCAATCAGCCCCAGCATTTT. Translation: CASSPDRSSNQPQHF.

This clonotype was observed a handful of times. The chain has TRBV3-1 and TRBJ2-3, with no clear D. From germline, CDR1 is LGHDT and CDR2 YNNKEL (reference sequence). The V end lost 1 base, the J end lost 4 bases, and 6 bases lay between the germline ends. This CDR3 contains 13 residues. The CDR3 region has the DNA TGTGCCAGCAGCCAAGTTTTCGCAGATACGCAGTATTTT. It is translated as CASSQVFADTQYF.

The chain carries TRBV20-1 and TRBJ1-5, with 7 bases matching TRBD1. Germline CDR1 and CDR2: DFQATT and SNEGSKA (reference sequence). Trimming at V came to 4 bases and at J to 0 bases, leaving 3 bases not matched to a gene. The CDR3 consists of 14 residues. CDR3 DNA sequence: TGCAGTGCTACCGGGACAGCTAGCAATCAGCCCCAGCATTTT. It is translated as CSATGTASNQPQHF.

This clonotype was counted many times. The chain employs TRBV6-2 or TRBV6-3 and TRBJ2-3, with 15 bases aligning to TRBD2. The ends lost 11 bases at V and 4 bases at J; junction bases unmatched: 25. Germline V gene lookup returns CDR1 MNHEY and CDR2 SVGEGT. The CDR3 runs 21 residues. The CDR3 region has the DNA TGTGCCTCAGCGGAGATTCCTGGACTAGCGGGAGGGCCTTTGCCCCCAGATACGCAGTATTTT. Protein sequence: CASAEIPGLAGGPLPPDTQYF.

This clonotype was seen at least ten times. The CDR3 bases are TGTGCCAGCAGTCTGGGACTAGCGGGGGGAACAGATACGCAGTATTTT. Its translation: CASSLGLAGGTDTQYF. The genes are TRBV7-9 and TRBJ2-3; 15 positions match TRBD2. The CDR3 has 16 residues. The junction had 4 bases not matched to a gene; V was cut back by 6 bases and J by 3 bases. CDR1 and CDR2 from the germline V gene are SEHNR and FQNEAQ (reference sequence).

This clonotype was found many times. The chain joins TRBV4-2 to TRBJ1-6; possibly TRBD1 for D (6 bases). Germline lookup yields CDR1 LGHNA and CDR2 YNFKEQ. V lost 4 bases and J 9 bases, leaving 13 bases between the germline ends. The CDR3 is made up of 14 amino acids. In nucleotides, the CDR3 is TGTGCCAGCAGCCCAGAGGGGGGGACTTCACCCCTCCACTTT. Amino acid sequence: CASSPEGGTSPLHF.

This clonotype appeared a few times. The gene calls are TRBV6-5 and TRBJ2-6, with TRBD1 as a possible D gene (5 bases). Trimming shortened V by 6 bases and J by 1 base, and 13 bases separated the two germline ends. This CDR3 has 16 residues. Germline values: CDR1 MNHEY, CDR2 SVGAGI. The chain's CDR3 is CASSRTRSSGANVLTF. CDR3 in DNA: TGTGCCAGCAGCCGGACAAGGAGTTCTGGGGCCAACGTCCTGACTTTC.